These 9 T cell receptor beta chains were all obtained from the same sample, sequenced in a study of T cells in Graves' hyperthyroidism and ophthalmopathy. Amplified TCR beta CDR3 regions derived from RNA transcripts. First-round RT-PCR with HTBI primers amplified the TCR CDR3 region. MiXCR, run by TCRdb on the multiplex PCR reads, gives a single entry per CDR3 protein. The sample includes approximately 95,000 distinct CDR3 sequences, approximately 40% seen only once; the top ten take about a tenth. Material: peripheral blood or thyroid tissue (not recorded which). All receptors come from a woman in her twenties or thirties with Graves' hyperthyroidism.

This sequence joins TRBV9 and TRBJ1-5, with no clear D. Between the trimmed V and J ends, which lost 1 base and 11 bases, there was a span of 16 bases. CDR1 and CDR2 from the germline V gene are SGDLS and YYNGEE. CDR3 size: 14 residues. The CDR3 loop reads CASSVIVSGETQHF. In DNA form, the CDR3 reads TGTGCCAGCAGCGTAATCGTGAGCGGGGAGACCCAGCATTTT. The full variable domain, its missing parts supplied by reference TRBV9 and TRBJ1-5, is DSGVTQTPKHLITATGQRVTLRCSPRSGDLSVYWYQQSLDQGLQFLIQYYNGEERAKGNILERFSAQQFPDLHSELNLSSLELGDSALYFCASSVIVSGETQHFGDGTRLSIL.

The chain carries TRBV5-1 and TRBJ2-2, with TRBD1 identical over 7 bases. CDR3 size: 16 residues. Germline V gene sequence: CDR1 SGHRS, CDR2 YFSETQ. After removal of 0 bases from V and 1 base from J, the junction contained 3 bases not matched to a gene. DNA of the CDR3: TGCGCCAGCAGCTTGGCGGGACAGATGAACACCGGGGAGCTGTTTTTT. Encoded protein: CASSLAGQMNTGELFF.

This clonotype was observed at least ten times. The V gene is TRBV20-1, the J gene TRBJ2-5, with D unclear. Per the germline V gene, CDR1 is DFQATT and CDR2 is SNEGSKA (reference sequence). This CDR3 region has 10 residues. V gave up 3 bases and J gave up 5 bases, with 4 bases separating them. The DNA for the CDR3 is TGCAGTGCTAGGCAGGAGACCCAGTACTTC. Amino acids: CSARQETQYF.

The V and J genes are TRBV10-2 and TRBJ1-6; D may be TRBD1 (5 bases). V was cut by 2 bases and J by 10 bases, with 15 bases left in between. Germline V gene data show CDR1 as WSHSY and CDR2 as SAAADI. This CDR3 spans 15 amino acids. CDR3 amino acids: CASSEGAGLDSPLHF. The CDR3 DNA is TGCGCCAGCAGTGAGGGGGCAGGGCTAGACTCACCCCTCCACTTT.

The CDR3 here is CASSPWKGGQETQYF. The CDR3 DNA is TGTGCCAGCAGCCCCTGGAAGGGCGGGCAAGAGACCCAGTACTTC. This chain links TRBV7-2 with TRBJ2-5; possibly TRBD2 for D (5 bases). The CDR3 is 15 residues long. Trimming pared 5 bases from V and 2 bases from J, leaving 15 bases between. The V gene's germline CDR1 is SGHTA and CDR2 FQGNSA.

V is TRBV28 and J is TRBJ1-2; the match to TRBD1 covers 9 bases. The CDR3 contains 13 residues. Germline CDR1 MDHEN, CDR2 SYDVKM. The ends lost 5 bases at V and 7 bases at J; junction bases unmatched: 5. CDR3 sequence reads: CASSRPQGAGYTF. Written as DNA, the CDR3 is TGTGCCAGCAGTCGGCCACAGGGGGCTGGCTACACCTTC.

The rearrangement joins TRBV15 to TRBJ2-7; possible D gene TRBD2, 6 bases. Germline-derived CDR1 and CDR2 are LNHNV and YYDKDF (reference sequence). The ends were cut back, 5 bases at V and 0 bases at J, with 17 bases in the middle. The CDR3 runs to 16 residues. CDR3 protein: CATSGGTPWSSYEQYF. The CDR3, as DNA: TGTGCCACCAGCGGCGGGACCCCCTGGAGCTCCTACGAGCAGTACTTC. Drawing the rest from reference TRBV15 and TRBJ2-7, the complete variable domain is DAMVIQNPRYQVTQFGKPVTLSCSQTLNHNVMYWYQQKSSQAPKLLFHYYDKDFNNEADTPDNFQSRRPNTSFCFLDIRSPGLGDTAMYLCATSGGTPWSSYEQYFGPGTRLTVT.

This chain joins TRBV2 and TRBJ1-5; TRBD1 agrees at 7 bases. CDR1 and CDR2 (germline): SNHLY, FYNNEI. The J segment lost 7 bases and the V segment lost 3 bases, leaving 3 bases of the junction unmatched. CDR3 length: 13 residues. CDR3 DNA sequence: TGTGCCAGCAGTGAGACAGGGAGGCAGCCCCAGCATTTT. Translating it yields CASSETGRQPQHF.

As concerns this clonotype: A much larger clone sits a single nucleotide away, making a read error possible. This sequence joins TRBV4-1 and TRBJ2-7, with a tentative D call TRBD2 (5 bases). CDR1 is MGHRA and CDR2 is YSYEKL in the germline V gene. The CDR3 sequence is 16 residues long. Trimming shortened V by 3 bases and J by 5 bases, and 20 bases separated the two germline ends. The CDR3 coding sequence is TGCGCCAGCAGCCAGGGGTTCATCGGGAAATTGCACGAGCAGTACTTC. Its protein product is CASSQGFIGKLHEQYF.